Presented here are 24 T cell receptor beta chains from one specimen sequenced in a study of technical replicates of blood from several donors. Libraries were prepared by immunoSEQ multiplex PCR; TCRdb keeps only in-frame clonotypes and omits some of them. The repertoire holds about 66,000 clones, with roughly 88% as singletons. Material for sequencing was PBMCs. These receptors originate from a human donor in good health. Some clones in this sample may be carry-over from other donors' samples.

This clone was picked up one time. This chain joins TRBV11-3 and TRBJ2-3, with D perhaps TRBD1 (6 bases). The CDR3 runs to 16 residues. The germline V and J ends were trimmed by 4 bases and 0 bases, with 14 bases remaining between them. Germline lookup yields CDR1 SGHNT and CDR2 YENEEA. This chain's CDR3 is CASSSRTDSSTDTQYF. CDR3 sequence (DNA): TGTGCCAGCAGCTCAAGGACAGATTCTAGCACAGATACGCAGTATTTT.

The chain has TRBV11-2 and TRBJ1-6; the D gene is possibly TRBD1 (5 bases). The germline gives CDR1 SGHAT, CDR2 FQNNGV. The CDR3 loop spans 13 amino acids. V was trimmed by 5 bases and J by 11 bases, leaving 13 bases between them. This chain's CDR3 is CASSLDSKPPLHF. Here the CDR3 DNA reads TGTGCCAGCAGCCTCGACAGTAAGCCACCCCTCCACTTT.

This chain connects TRBV19 to TRBJ1-5; 8 nucleotides agree with TRBD1. CDR1 is LNHDA and CDR2 is SQIVND in the germline V gene (reference sequence). The CDR3 is 16 residues long. The V and J ends lost 1 base and 4 bases, in that order; junction bases with no gene match: 6. The CDR3 sequence is CASSIGTGRGNQPQHF. As DNA, the CDR3 is TGTGCCAGTAGTATAGGGACAGGGAGAGGGAATCAGCCCCAGCATTTT.

This clone was found once. This chain uses TRBV30 with TRBJ2-3; possibly TRBD2 for D (6 bases). Germline CDR1 reads GTSNPN; CDR2 reads SVGIG (reference sequence). CDR3 size: 15 residues. V shed 4 bases and J shed 4 bases, with 18 bases lying between them. The CDR3: CAWTGAGTVPDTQYF. In DNA, the CDR3 is TGTGCCTGGACCGGGGCGGGGACTGTCCCAGATACGCAGTATTTT.

This chain connects TRBV7-8 to TRBJ2-7, with D unclear. Germline-derived CDR1 and CDR2 are SGHVS and FQNEAQ. CDR3 length: 16 residues. Between the trimmed V and J ends, which lost 2 bases and 1 base, there was a span of 15 bases. DNA for the CDR3: TGTGCCAGCAGCTTAAATCGTGGCTTTGGTTCCTACGAGCAGTACTTC. The encoded protein is CASSLNRGFGSYEQYF.

This rearrangement joins TRBV18 to TRBJ1-6, with 7 bases that match TRBD1. V gave up 3 bases and J gave up 13 bases; unmatched junction bases: 6. CDR3 length: 13 residues. Germline CDR1 KGHSH, CDR2 LQKENI. The CDR3 reads CASSPGTAGPLHF. The CDR3 nucleotides are TGTGCCAGCTCACCCGGGACAGCGGGTCCCCTCCACTTT.

The chain carries TRBV7-3 and TRBJ2-5, with 16 bases fitting TRBD2. The germline V gene has CDR1 SGHTA and CDR2 FQGTGA. V dropped 5 bases and J dropped 4; count of bases not matched to a gene: 7. The CDR3 extends over 17 amino acids. In DNA, the CDR3 is TGTGCCAGCAGCGCCACCGGGACTAGCGGGGGGGTAGAGACCCAGTACTTC. This translates into CASSATGTSGGVETQYF.

The rearrangement links TRBV7-9 to TRBJ2-7; 9 bases are a match to TRBD1. This CDR3 spans 15 amino acids. V trimming: 3 bases; J trimming: 6 bases; junction bases outside the gene matches: 9. Germline CDR1 and CDR2: SEHNR and FQNEAQ (reference sequence). In DNA, the CDR3 is TGTGCCAGCAGCTTTAGGGGACAGGGATTGGCCGAGCAGTACTTC. Translated, it gives CASSFRGQGLAEQYF.

The rearrangement joins TRBV4-2 to TRBJ2-1, with TRBD2 identical over 8 bases. V lost 1 base, J lost 8 bases, and 4 bases stayed unmatched. From germline, CDR1 is LGHNA and CDR2 YNFKEQ. This CDR3 is 14 amino acids long. This CDR3 is CASSQVGGLDEQFF. As DNA, the CDR3 is TGTGCCAGCAGCCAAGTCGGGGGACTAGATGAGCAGTTCTTC.

The chain is built from TRBV18 and TRBJ2-6; no clear D. There are 15 residues in the CDR3. V was shortened by 3 bases and J by 0 bases, with 6 bases between the two germline ends. Germline-derived CDR1 and CDR2 are KGHSH and LQKENI. The CDR3 bases are TGTGCCAGCTCACCCCCAGGCTCTGGGGCCAACGTCCTGACTTTC. It yields the protein CASSPPGSGANVLTF.

The rearrangement uses TRBV19 and TRBJ1-6; no clear D gene. Germline V lookup: CDR1 LNHDA, CDR2 SQIVND (reference sequence). The CDR3 is made up of 14 amino acids. This chain's CDR3 is CVSSPRLYNSPLHF. The CDR3, as DNA: TGTGTTTCCTCCCCACGACTTTATAATTCACCCCTCCACTTT.

J is TRBJ2-5 and V is TRBV21-1; the D call in the table, TRBD2, was not verified against the DNA. TRBV21-1 is designated a pseudogene. The CDR3 is made up of 16 amino acids. The CDR3 reads CASSIRLATREETQYF. CDR3 coding DNA: TGTGCCAGCAGCATTCGACTAGCAACACGGGAAGAGACCCAGTACTTC.

The chain couples TRBV2 to TRBJ2-7, with 9 bases that match TRBD1. Germline V gene sequence: CDR1 SNHLY, CDR2 FYNNEI. This CDR3 is built from 12 residues. The J segment lost 3 bases and the V segment lost 7 bases, leaving 1 base of the junction unmatched. CDR3 loop: CASTGQGYEQYF. The DNA of the CDR3 is TGTGCCAGCACGGGACAGGGCTACGAGCAGTACTTC. The entire variable domain, with the rest obtained from reference TRBV2 and TRBJ2-7, is as follows: EPEVTQTPSHQVTQMGQEVILRCVPISNHLYFYWYRQILGQKVEFLVSFYNNEISEKSEIFDDQFSVERPDGSNFTLKIRSTKLEDSAMYFCASTGQGYEQYFGPGTRLTVT.

This sequence joins TRBV7-2 and TRBJ2-5; D remains ambiguous. Deletions cut 5 bases from V and 5 bases from J, with 15 bases between. The CDR3 is 14 amino acids. Germline V gene sequence: CDR1 SGHTA, CDR2 FQGNSA. The chain's CDR3 is CASSPNLVSETQYF. DNA of the CDR3: TGTGCCAGCAGCCCCAACCTAGTTTCCGAGACCCAGTACTTC.

The gene calls are TRBV5-4 and TRBJ2-3; 10 nucleotides line up with TRBD1. CDR3 length: 15 amino acids. Germline trimming cut 5 bases from V and 4 bases from J; bases unmatched to any gene: 7. The germline CDR1 and CDR2 sequences are SGHNT and YYREEE (reference sequence). The CDR3 here is CASRGGQGLADTQYF. The CDR3 DNA sequence: TGTGCCAGCAGAGGGGGACAGGGGTTGGCAGATACGCAGTATTTT.

The table lists this clone with a few counts. This chain links TRBV6-1 with TRBJ1-2, with D perhaps TRBD1 (6 bases). Trimming shortened V by 3 bases and J by 8 bases, and 16 bases separated the two germline ends. Germline V gene data show CDR1 as MNHNS and CDR2 as SASEGT. CDR3 size: 14 residues. The CDR3 reads CASSDTDSFKGYTF. The CDR3 region has the DNA TGTGCCAGCAGTGATACGGACAGTTTCAAAGGCTACACCTTC.

The rearrangement links TRBV5-8 to TRBJ2-7; D is unresolved. V was clipped by 1 base and J by 5 bases, with 7 bases between them. Germline loops: CDR1 SGHTS, CDR2 YDEGEE. This CDR3 region has 12 residues. CDR3 coding DNA: TGTGCCAGCAGCTTGACAGAAAACGAGCAGTACTTC. It translates to CASSLTENEQYF.

The chain recombines TRBV6-5 with TRBJ2-3; 9 positions match TRBD2. Germline-derived CDR1 and CDR2 are MNHEY and SVGAGI. This CDR3 region has 15 residues. V shed 4 bases, J shed 2 bases, and the junction held 4 bases outside the gene matches. Here the CDR3 reads CASSSIAGVTDTQYF. The CDR3 DNA reads TGTGCCAGCAGTTCTATAGCGGGGGTCACAGATACGCAGTATTTT.

The chain combines TRBV5-4 with TRBJ2-5, with TRBD2 matching 15 bases. The CDR3 consists of 17 residues. Germline V lookup: CDR1 SGHNT, CDR2 YYREEE (reference sequence). Unmatched junction bases numbered 8, after V lost 4 bases and J lost 4 bases. The CDR3 sequence: CASSKGLAGGQGETQYF. CDR3 nucleotides: TGTGCCAGCAGCAAGGGACTAGCGGGAGGTCAAGGAGAGACCCAGTACTTC.

This sequence joins TRBV6-5 and TRBJ1-2; D remains unclear. The length of the CDR3 is 13 residues. Trimming took 2 bases from V and 7 from J, leaving 11 bases between them. Looked up from germline, CDR1 is MNHEY and CDR2 is SVGAGI. This CDR3 is CASSYTIRVGYTF. CDR3 sequence (DNA): TGTGCCAGCAGTTACACCATTCGGGTTGGCTACACCTTC.

The chain employs TRBV6-5 and TRBJ2-3, with 9 bases matching TRBD1. V was clipped by 7 bases and J by 3 bases; unmatched bases: 5. CDR1 and CDR2 (germline): MNHEY, SVGAGI. There are 14 residues in the CDR3. The CDR3 nucleotides are TGTGCCAGCACCAAGGGACAGGGAACAGATACGCAGTATTTT. It codes for CASTKGQGTDTQYF.

The V and J genes are TRBV9 and TRBJ2-1, with 7 bases identical to TRBD1. This CDR3 spans 14 amino acids. Losses at the gene ends were 3 bases for V and 7 bases for J; bases not matched to a gene: 7. CDR1 SGDLS and CDR2 YYNGEE come from the germline V gene. CDR3 residues: CASSARQGRNEQFF. CDR3 in DNA: TGTGCCAGCAGCGCCCGACAGGGTAGGAATGAGCAGTTCTTC.

This clone was recorded a few times. The chain recombines TRBV7-2 with TRBJ1-1; TRBD1 matches 8 bases. Germline V gene data show CDR1 as SGHTA and CDR2 as FQGNSA. J lost 0 bases, V lost 3 bases, and 9 bases had no gene match. The CDR3 extends over 17 amino acids. CDR3 DNA sequence: TGTGCCAGCAGCTTTACCGCGGGACAGGCGGTGAACACTGAAGCTTTCTTT. Amino acid sequence: CASSFTAGQAVNTEAFF.

The chain couples TRBV5-6 to TRBJ1-2; 9 nucleotides match TRBD1. Germline values: CDR1 SGHDT, CDR2 YYEEEE. V trimming: 7 bases; J trimming: 7 bases; junction bases outside the gene matches: 5. This CDR3 is 12 amino acids long. CDR3 amino acids: CASRGTGFGYTF. The CDR3 DNA follows: TGTGCCAGCCGTGGGACAGGGTTTGGCTACACCTTC. Supplemented by reference TRBV5-6 and TRBJ1-2, the full variable domain reads DAGVTQSPTHLIKTRGQQVTLRCSPKSGHDTVSWYQQALGQGPQFIFQYYEEEERQRGNFPDRFSGHQFPNYSSELNVNALLLGDSALYLCASRGTGFGYTFGSGTRLTVV.